The clone carrying this T cell receptor (beta chain) was detected many times. The read ends 3 residues shy of where the CDR3 ends; the end is completed using the germline J gene. Caucasian heritage predominated among both patients and controls. Equal genomic DNA amounts from CVID and control samples were sequenced. Profiling relied on immunoSEQ multiplex PCR, and the TCRdb table lists in-frame clones only, not all of them. The profile covers tens of thousands of clones, none occurring a single time. Germline trimming cut 0 bases from V and 6 bases from J; bases unmatched to any gene: 9. The CDR3 spans 16 residues. Germline V gene lookup returns CDR1 SGHTA and CDR2 FQGNSA. This sample stems from a study of T cell clonality in common variable immunodeficiency.

The gene calls are TRBV7-2 and TRBJ2-5; the match to TRBD2 covers 8 bases. Sequencing was done on a sample of peripheral blood mononuclear cells. The TCR sequence derives from a person aged 18-70 years in good health. The CDR3 DNA, read in part, is TGTGCCAGCAGCTTAGCTAGCGGGACAACCCCCAAGACC. It encodes CASSLASGTTPKT. The complete CDR3 protein is CASSLASGTTPKTQYF.